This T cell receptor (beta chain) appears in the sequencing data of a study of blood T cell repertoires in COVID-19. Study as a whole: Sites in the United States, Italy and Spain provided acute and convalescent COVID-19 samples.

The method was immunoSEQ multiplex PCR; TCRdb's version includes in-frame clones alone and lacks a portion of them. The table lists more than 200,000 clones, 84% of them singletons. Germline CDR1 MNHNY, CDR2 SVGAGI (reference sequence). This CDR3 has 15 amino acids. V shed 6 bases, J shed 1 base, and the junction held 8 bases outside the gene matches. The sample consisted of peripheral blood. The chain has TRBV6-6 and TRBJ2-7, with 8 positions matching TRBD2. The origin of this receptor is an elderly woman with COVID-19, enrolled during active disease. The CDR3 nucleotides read TGTGCCAGCAGCCCCAGGATAGCGGGGTCCTACGAGCAGTACTTC. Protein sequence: CASSPRIAGSYEQYF.